The rows below give T cell receptor beta chains drawn from one sample of a study of blood T cell repertoires in COVID-19. Sequencing used immunoSEQ multiplex PCR; TCRdb keeps in-frame clones, though not all of them. The sample has some 350,000 clones, 85% to 90% seen once. Sequencing was performed on peripheral blood. The receptors here all came from a woman in her 50s with COVID-19, enrolled during active disease. Both conserved end residues are part of each CDR3.

>TRBV7-2|TRBJ1-1
CASCYTGGTEAFF
>TRBV5-1|TRBJ1-6
CASSLSEHSDSPLHF
>TRBV5-1|TRBJ2-1
CASSLDVESSYNEQFF
>TRBV19|TRBJ1-4
CASSADSKGNEKLFF
>TRBV29-1|TRBJ1-2
CSVVRGSYGYTF
>TRBV16|TRBJ1-1
CASSQSSGDTEAFF
>TRBV7-3|TRBJ2-7
CASSRTGGEREQYF
>TRBV4-2|TRBJ2-1
CASSQDSSSGRQYNEQFF
>TRBV7-9|TRBJ2-5
CASSLVADKETQYF
>TRBV18|TRBJ2-7
CASSLGTAEPLYEQYF
>TRBV7-2|TRBJ2-1
CASSLRTSGTLQQFF
>TRBV6-1|TRBJ2-1
CASSGWGLAGNNEQFF
>TRBV21-1|TRBJ1-2
CASSGIRTSKDSFYGYTF
>TRBV5-5|TRBJ2-1
CASSSSKSPNEQFF
>TRBV6-5|TRBJ2-3
CASGLAGLDTQYF
>TRBV11-3|TRBJ2-1
CASSSGYSYNEQFF
>TRBV24-1|TRBJ1-2
CATSEGSGTGGKGYTF
>TRBV9|TRBJ2-3
CASSVGFSVTDTQYF
>TRBV10-3|TRBJ2-2
CAISRTSGTSTGELFF
>TRBV7-8|TRBJ1-6
CASSFGVWRLNSPLHF
>TRBV5-1|TRBJ2-1
CASSSGMLNEQFF
>TRBV2|TRBJ2-1
CASSEQGGSNEQFF
>TRBV18|TRBJ2-2
CASSPHLSGELFF
>TRBV28|TRBJ1-5
CASTRGGVQSQPQHF
>TRBV12-5|TRBJ2-7
CASGLNRAHEQYF
>TRBV24-1|TRBJ2-3
CATSDSYRGASTDTQYF
>TRBV9|TRBJ2-1
CASSPDGGGKQFF
>TRBV6-2/TRBV6-3|TRBJ1-2
CASSYRERGYTF
>TRBV7-9|TRBJ2-1
CASSLRVDGFDSYNEQFF
>TRBV4-1|TRBJ1-1
CASSLSNRGSNTEAFF
>TRBV30|TRBJ2-1
CAWISGSSYNEQFF
>TRBV28|TRBJ1-1
CASTPRGTPRGTEAFF
>TRBV7-2|TRBJ1-5
CASSPGGFKGQPQHF
>TRBV27|TRBJ1-2
CASSLTTGRVGGGYTF
>TRBV6-6|TRBJ2-3
CASRQTYSTDTQYF
>TRBV3-1/TRBV3-2|TRBJ1-6
CASSHLTGNNSPLHF
>TRBV6-5|TRBJ2-5
CASSYSLAGLETQYF
>TRBV21-1|TRBJ1-2
CASSRGSSHGYTF
>TRBV30|TRBJ1-1
CAWSPIFGGTEAFF
>TRBV6-1|TRBJ2-3
CASSQVAGGGADTQYF
>TRBV7-9|TRBJ1-4
CASSSDRGREKLFF
>TRBV7-9|TRBJ1-5
CASSSQSQPQHF
>TRBV25-1|TRBJ2-1
CASSDFSGHSLNEQFF
>TRBV6-2/TRBV6-3|TRBJ1-5
CASTPSGGASQPQHF
>TRBV4-1|TRBJ2-2
CASSTGAGELFF
>TRBV7-9|TRBJ2-7
CASSSSHRAPYEQYF
>TRBV9|TRBJ2-5
CASSGVGTGGETQYF
>TRBV5-1|TRBJ2-2
CASSLQGVANTGELFF
>TRBV4-1|TRBJ2-7
CASSRPYGGLNEQYF
>TRBV12-2|TRBJ2-7
CASRRGTAGYYEQYF
>TRBV19|TRBJ1-1
CASSLTWSNTEAFF
>TRBV18|TRBJ2-1
CASSFAGQAYNEQFF
>TRBV18|TRBJ1-2
CASSPKLDSDASGYTF
>TRBV18|TRBJ1-5
CASSPTRTGQNQPQHF
>TRBV4-1|TRBJ2-1
CASSQGRRGGANNEQFF
>TRBV10-3|TRBJ2-5
CAISAGTGARETQYF
>TRBV6-1|TRBJ2-1
CASSKGTSGTIHKEQFF
>TRBV4-1|TRBJ1-2
CASSQGQGYSYGYTF
>TRBV7-9|TRBJ2-7
CASIPRTSGNYEQYF